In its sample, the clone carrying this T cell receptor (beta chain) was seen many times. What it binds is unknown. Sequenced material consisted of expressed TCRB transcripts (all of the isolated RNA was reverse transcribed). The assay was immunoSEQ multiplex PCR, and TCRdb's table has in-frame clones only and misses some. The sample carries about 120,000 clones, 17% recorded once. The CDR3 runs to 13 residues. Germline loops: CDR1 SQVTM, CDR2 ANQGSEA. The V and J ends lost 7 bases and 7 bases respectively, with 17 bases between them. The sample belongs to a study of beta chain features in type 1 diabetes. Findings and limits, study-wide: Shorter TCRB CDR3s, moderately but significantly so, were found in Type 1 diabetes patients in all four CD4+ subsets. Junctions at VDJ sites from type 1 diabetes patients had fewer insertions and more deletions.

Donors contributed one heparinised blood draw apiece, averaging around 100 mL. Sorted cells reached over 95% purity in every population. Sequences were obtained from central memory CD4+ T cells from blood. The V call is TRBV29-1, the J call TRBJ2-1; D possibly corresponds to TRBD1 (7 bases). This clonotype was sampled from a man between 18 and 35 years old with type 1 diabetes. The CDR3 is CSGSASGGNEQFF. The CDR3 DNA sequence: TGCAGCGGTAGCGCCTCAGGGGGGAATGAGCAGTTCTTC.